This T cell receptor beta chain was identified during a study of cytomegalovirus exposure and HLA in healthy donors (dated by TCRdb to the late 2010s). Notes on the research overall: An earlier analysis of roughly 500 of the donors reported 250 to 300 Gb of sequence data and 95 million to 140 million unique TCR beta sequences obtained from approximately 180 million T cells. An early release that covered some 640 HLA-typed donors contained approximately 300 gigabases of sequencing data and tens of millions of unique TCR sequences. Among the roughly 390 genotyped donors, more than 70% belonged to the genetic ancestry cluster associated with self-reported Caucasian donors. The aim of the study was to test whether cataloging public T cell receptors could identify signatures of past pathogen exposure. Using immunosequencing, the study profiled T cell repertoires from fewer than 700 subjects and related those repertoires to cytomegalovirus serostatus. A separate validation cohort of 90 to 150 different subjects was used in addition to the roughly 720-subject first cohort. To predict cytomegalovirus infection status, the study brought together high-throughput TCR immunosequencing, statistical association of individual TCRs with disease status, and machine learning. To study patterns of TCR occurrence, a later analysis re-analyzed previously published TCR beta repertoires from 500 to 850 donors and added high-resolution HLA genotyping. Rather than drawing on any new phenotypic data, the later analysis identified candidate immune exposures from TCR beta sequences and the way those sequences occurred across donors. An earlier analysis of 587 of the donors used high-throughput TCR beta sequencing to judge whether each TCR beta V gene segment behaved as functional or pseudogenic. Donor age, sex, ethnicity and CMV serostatus were compiled together with the repertoire data. A later genetic analysis used genome-wide SNP genotypes for about three fifths of the 666 donors, treating that subset as a discovery cohort. Every discovery cohort repertoire had been produced on one sequencing platform. Class I and class II HLA loci were covered by the typing at four-digit resolution. The number of typed donors differed by locus: about 620-640 for A, B, C, DRB1 and DQB1; about 520 for DQA1; fewer than 610 for DPA1; and 450 to 480 for DPB1. Four to six DR-DQ haplotypes were handled as single units for association and clustering, since linkage in the cohort was strong. Across 300 to 400 genotyped donors of the cohort, an average of roughly 200,000 unique TCR beta nucleotide sequences per donor were sequenced, and approximately 17% of those sequences were non-productive. Here is what the overall study found, with its caveats: In this cohort, only TCR beta chains were sequenced, and detectable features were limited by the absence of alpha or paired-chain data. Because the 87-base-pair reads could not distinguish some IMGT-functional V segments, including TRBV6-2 and TRBV6-3, those segments were excluded. According to a later analysis, most CMV-associated TCR beta chains appeared to be HLA-restricted, and the HLA associations seemed to be driven largely by CMV exposure. In a later analysis, the rate of TCR association differed among HLA loci, with DRB1 alleles having the most associated TCRs and HLA-C alleles having the fewest. A further reported finding was that TCR beta sequences accurately predicted the HLA-A and HLA-B alleles for most subjects in the first cohort. A later analysis reported that several top co-occurrence clusters appeared linked to parvovirus B19, influenza, CMV and Epstein-Barr virus. Compared with equally common non-associated chains, HLA-associated TCR beta chains in a later analysis were more clonally expanded and had lower generation probabilities. CMV serostatus was the only immune exposure information available for the cohort. A later genetic analysis associated a missense DCLRE1C variant with V-gene and J-gene trimming of TCR beta chains, and an independent cohort replicated the association. Broadly in line with IMGT annotations, most TCR beta V segments showed up in productive rearrangements about 87% or about 30% of the time in an earlier analysis of 450 to 750 of the donors. Most TCR sequences were observed very rarely across donors, whereas some public TCRs were present in many individuals. Because counts were too low, more than 15 rarely observed V segments, including chromosome 9 orphons, were left out of the earlier analysis of 587 of the donors. The study listed around 160 TCR beta chains as associated with cytomegalovirus. A cluster of highly shared sequence variants was judged likely to represent a technical artifact of the sequencing pipeline. When HLA alleles, especially DR and DQ, strongly co-occurred, TCR associations were difficult to assign to individual alleles. Linkage disequilibrium might explain the correlated functional status among segregating V segments, but an unknown experimental factor could not be excluded. Because HLA typing was missing for some donors at each locus, association tests included only the typed subset. According to the authors, the approach could potentially be generalized to other disease states and immunological phenotypes. Three of the identified cytomegalovirus-associated TCR beta chains were confirmed in vitro to be specific for cytomegalovirus antigens. Roughly uniform sequencing depth across donors was assumed in presence/absence analyses, although this assumption may not hold. According to a later genetic analysis, donors in an Asian-associated ancestry cluster had fewer N-insertions in productive TCRs than the approximately 700-donor mean. A later analysis associated roughly 17,000 TCR beta sequences with specific HLA alleles at a false discovery rate of 0.05. In both the original and validation cohorts, the classifier was reported to diagnose cytomegalovirus status with high specificity and sensitivity.

The cohort consisted of approximately 670 healthy bone marrow donors. Cohort members were all nominally healthy when sampled, although unrecorded immune exposures were likely present. The donor tested CMV seropositive, placing the donor among the 250 to 300 seropositive members of the cohort. Every donor gave a peripheral blood sample, and the peripheral blood mononuclear cells from that sample were used for TCR beta sequencing. Genomic DNA was extracted from the blood cell samples with the Qiagen DNeasy Blood Extraction Kit. To note about this clone: Which antigen it targets is not known. Base qualities are not at hand, and no much larger clone is one base apart.

Library preparation used the immunoSEQ multiplex PCR assay. The multiplex PCR relied on a mix of 60 forward primers for TCR Vbeta segments and 13 reverse primers for TCR Jbeta segments. Amplification of the CDR3 region of rearranged TCR beta genes was performed with a multiplex PCR assay on genomic DNA. The amplified TCR beta libraries were sequenced on the Illumina HiSeq System as 87-base-pair reads. Under the source paper's analysis protocol: A later analysis tallied around 80 million unique TCR beta chains across the 550 to 850 repertoires, and 10 million to 11 million of those chains were shared by two or more donors. Raw reads were error-corrected and collapsed into unique sequences by a nearest-neighbor algorithm in which closely related sequences were merged to remove PCR and sequencing errors. Alignment of CDR3 sequences to IMGT reference sequences was used to assign V, D and J gene segments. Each retained sequence needed at least a six-nucleotide match to both a V gene segment and a J gene segment. Rearrangements were classified as productive when the CDR3 lacked stop codons and remained in frame with V and J, and all other rearrangements were classified as non-productive. CDR3 was defined according to IMGT convention as the region running from the second conserved V-encoded cysteine to the conserved J-encoded phenylalanine. Sequences without an unambiguous match to a single V gene segment were excluded from the earlier analysis of a few hundred of the donors. In an earlier analysis of roughly 500 of the donors, V segments were called functional above 56.7% productive rearrangements and were called segregating when the between-donor standard deviation exceeded 5%. A statistical classification framework was built for diagnosing cytomegalovirus status from the catalog of TCR beta chain sequences. V and J gene assignment, in a later analysis, came from comparing TCR nucleotide sequences with IMGT/GENE-DB human TR gene sequences. Using the TCRdist pipeline, a later analysis assigned CDR3 sequences along with most-parsimonious VDJ recombination scenarios. In a later analysis, each TCR beta chain was defined by its CDR3 amino acid sequence together with its V-gene family, and reads lacking a unique V-gene family were excluded. A later analysis removed 500 to 600 highly shared, low-generation-probability nucleotide sequences to deal with suspected cross-contamination and a sequencing artifact. A later analysis calculated a clonal expansion index for each public chain from normalized within-repertoire ranks of inferred template counts. A later analysis computed generation probabilities with a VDJ recombination model fitted to out-of-frame rearrangements, and checked the results against IGoR. A later analysis scored TCR-TCR, TCR-HLA and TCR-CMV co-occurrence with hypergeometric tests, applying a repertoire-size bias correction to TCR pairs. A later analysis estimated false discovery rates by permuting HLA or CMV assignments 20 times. A later analysis grouped co-occurring TCRs with DBSCAN, adding TCRdist sequence similarity when clustering within HLA-allele-positive subsets. For co-occurrence clustering, repertoires with fewer than 30,000 or more than 120,000 public chains were excluded, along with four to six repertoires with anomalous nucleotide sharing. The source is immuneACCESS, and TCRdb retained only in-frame sequences with V and J called. Part of the clones is not carried over; for the studies checked, unresolved V genes explain less than half of this, and the remainder is unexplained. That table furnishes V, J and clone size, whereas the DNA furnished D and trimming. Within this sample are around 150,000 clones, with about three quarters of them counted one time only. The ten top clones hold less than 2% of the sample.

The junction shows trimming of 5 bases on V and 8 bases on J, and the gene matches do not reach 8 bases of it. The CDR3 spans 15 residues, from the cysteine through the phenylalanine. Only the CDR3 region is kept as DNA, spanning 45 bases read in frame from base 1. The germline V gene (reference sequence) provides CDR1 SEHNR and CDR2 FQNEAQ. This TCR came from a female donor in good health and CMV-seropositive. Specimen: PBMCs. The chain is encoded by TRBV7-9 joined to TRBJ2-1, and TRBD2 aligns with 11 junction nucleotides. The nucleotide sequence reads TGTGCCAGCAGCCTGCTAGCGGGAGGTGTCGATGAGCAGTTCTTC. This yields the protein CASSLLAGGVDEQFF. With the portions outside the CDR3 filled from the reference TRBV7-9 and TRBJ2-1 genes, the complete variable region becomes DTGVSQNPRHKITKRGQNVTFRCDPISEHNRLYWYRQTLGQGPEFLTYFQNEAQLEKSRLLSDRFSAERPKGSFSTLEIQRTEQGDSAMYLCASSLLAGGVDEQFFGPGTRLTVL.